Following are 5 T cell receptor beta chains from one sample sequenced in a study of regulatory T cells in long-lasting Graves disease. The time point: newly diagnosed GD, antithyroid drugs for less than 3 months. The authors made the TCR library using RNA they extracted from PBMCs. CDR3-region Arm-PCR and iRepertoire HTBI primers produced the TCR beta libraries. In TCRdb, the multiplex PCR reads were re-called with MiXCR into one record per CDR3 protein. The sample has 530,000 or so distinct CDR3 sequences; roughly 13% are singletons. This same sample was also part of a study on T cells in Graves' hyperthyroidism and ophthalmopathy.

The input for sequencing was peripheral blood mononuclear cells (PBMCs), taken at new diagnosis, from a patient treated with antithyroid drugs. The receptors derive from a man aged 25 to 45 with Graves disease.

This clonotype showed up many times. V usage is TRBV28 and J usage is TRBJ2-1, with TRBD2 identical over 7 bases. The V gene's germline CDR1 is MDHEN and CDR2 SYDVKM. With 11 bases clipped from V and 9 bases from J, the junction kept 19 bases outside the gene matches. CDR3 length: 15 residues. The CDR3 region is CALAHAGVRVGEQFF. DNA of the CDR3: TGTGCCCTAGCCCATGCGGGAGTGAGGGTTGGTGAGCAGTTCTTC.

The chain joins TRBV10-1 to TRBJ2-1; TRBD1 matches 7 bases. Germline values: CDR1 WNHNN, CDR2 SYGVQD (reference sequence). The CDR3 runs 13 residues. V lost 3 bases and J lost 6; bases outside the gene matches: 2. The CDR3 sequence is CASSDRGINEQFF. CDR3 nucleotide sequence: TGCGCCAGCAGTGACAGGGGGATCAATGAGCAGTTCTTC.

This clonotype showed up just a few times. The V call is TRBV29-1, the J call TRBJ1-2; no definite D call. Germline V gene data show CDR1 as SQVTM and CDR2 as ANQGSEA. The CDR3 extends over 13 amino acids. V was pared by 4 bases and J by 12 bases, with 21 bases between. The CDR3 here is CSVVDQRVRGDTF. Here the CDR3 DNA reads TGCAGCGTTGTTGATCAAAGGGTTAGAGGCGACACCTTC.

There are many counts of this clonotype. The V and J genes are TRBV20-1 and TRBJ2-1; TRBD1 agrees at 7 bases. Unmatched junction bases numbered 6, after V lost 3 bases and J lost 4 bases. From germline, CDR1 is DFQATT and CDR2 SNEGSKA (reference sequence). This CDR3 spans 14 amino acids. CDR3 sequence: CSASPGTAYNEQFF. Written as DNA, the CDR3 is TGCAGTGCTAGTCCCGGGACAGCTTACAATGAGCAGTTCTTC.

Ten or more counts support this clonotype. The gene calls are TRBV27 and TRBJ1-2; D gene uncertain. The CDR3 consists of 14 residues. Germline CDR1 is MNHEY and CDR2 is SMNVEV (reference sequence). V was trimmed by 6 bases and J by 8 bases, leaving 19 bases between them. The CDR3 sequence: CASSESVGSDGYTF. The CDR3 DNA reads TGTGCCAGCAGCGAGAGCGTCGGGTCGGACGGCTACACCTTC.